Reported below is one TCR beta chain. This clone was found a few times. No antigen is known for it. It has no much larger one-base neighbor in the sample; base qualities were not kept. The data stem from a study of beta chain features in type 1 diabetes (dated by TCRdb to the late 2010s). A note on the overall study: Mean age, gender distribution, total cell number and subset yield did not differ between patients and healthy donors. Whereas all 30 or so donors provided naive and central memory subsets, regulatory and stem cell-like memory subsets were isolated from just 8 patients and roughly 8 healthy donors. In the study, recently diagnosed type 1 diabetes patients and matched healthy donors were compared on the TCRB repertoires of their sorted circulating CD4+ T cell subsets. A total of 107,917,701 sorted cells were examined across all samples, and the number of cells per subset was strongly correlated with RNA yield. Study-wide conclusions, independent of this receptor: PCR may preferentially amplify shorter templates, but because patient and control samples were amplified and corrected together, any resulting skew would affect both groups equally. At VDJ recombination sites, patients with type 1 diabetes made fewer insertions and deleted more nucleotides, a pattern implying thymic rearrangement abnormalities. In all four CD4+ subsets, TCRB CDR3 length was moderately but significantly shorter in type 1 diabetes patients. Naive, central memory and regulatory TCRB repertoires appeared more similar among patients than among healthy donors. Because cDNA was sequenced instead of genomic DNA, highly expressing activated cells could be over-represented, though the groups showed no difference in activation or CD3 levels. Only small numbers of individuals were included in the HLA sub-analyses, which left unresolved whether HLA type had any influence on TCRB rearrangement.

Each donor gave one peripheral blood draw, roughly 120 mL on average, collected into heparinised tubes. Naive, central memory, regulatory and stem cell-like memory CD4+ T cells were sorted on a BD FACSAria II using a panel including CD45RO, CCR7, CD25, CD127, CD95 and CD27. Purity was above 95% for every sorted population. PBMCs were separated immediately by Lymphoprep density gradient centrifugation and were stained directly, without being cultured. Samples were stained and sorted in pairs, with one healthy donor and one patient per experiment, so that batch effects were minimized. Inclusive of the bounding cysteine and phenylalanine, the CDR3 is 16 residues long. Only the CDR3 part of the read is kept: 48 bases, read in frame from the first base. Trimming accounts for 1 base at V and 10 bases at J, while the number of junction bases matched to no gene is 7. The germline V gene specifies SGHVS as CDR1 and FNYEAQ as CDR2.

The High Capacity cDNA Reverse Transcription Kit was used to reverse transcribe all of the isolated RNA, meaning that expressed TCRB transcripts were what got sequenced. Survey-depth immunoSEQ sequencing was performed on stem cell-like memory T cell samples, with an average of roughly 1 million total reads per sample. Sorted cells were lysed in RLT buffer and RNA was extracted with DNase-treated RNeasy Micro or Mini kits, depending on cell number. Each cell subset was processed on its own to prevent cross-contamination, while patient and healthy donor samples were processed together. The immunoSEQ multiplex PCR was used to amplify TCRB sequences from cDNA, yielding 87-bp fragments that span the CDR3 region. The amplicons were sequenced using the Illumina HiSeq platform. For the original study's pipeline: PCR bias was corrected computationally using synthetic template baselines, and reads within Hamming distance 2 were collapsed, with unmergeable singletons discarded. Reads were aligned against IMGT to assign V, D and J genes, CDR3 length and insertions or deletions at six rearrangement sites. Within each subset, clonotype counts were normalized to sorted cell number, after which true diversity and Gini coefficients were computed with the tcR R package. Repertoire sharing was quantified using the overlap coefficient calculated on TCRB nucleotide sequences. TCRdb carries this immuneACCESS record with in-frame sequences only. Its versions omit some clonotypes, under half of them owing to an unresolved V gene in the studies checked, with the rest unexplained. That table gives V, J and clone size, and the DNA gave D and trimming. In this sample the table shows over 20,000 clones, almost 50% of which occur a single time. The ten largest clones add up to 0.3% of the sample.

This sequence originates from a man aged 25-40 years with type 1 diabetes. Input material: stem cell memory CD4+ T cells from blood. The cell subset or site tag for this specimen amounts to: stem cell-like memory CD4+ T cells. The chain couples TRBV7-6 to TRBJ2-1; TRBD2 aligns with 13 central bases. The CDR3 region has the sequence CASSLERLAGGGEQFF. The DNA is as follows: TGTGCCAGCAGCTTAGAGAGACTAGCGGGGGGTGGAGAGCAGTTCTTC.